The clone carrying this TCR beta chain was observed a handful of times. The data stem from a study of blood T cells in healthy people across ages. Study as a whole: The template switching approach captured approximately one barcoded beta molecule for every two T cells.

Germline CDR1 and CDR2: DFQATT and SNEGSKA (reference sequence). This CDR3 is 13 amino acids long. With 7 bases clipped from V and 0 bases from J, the junction kept 5 bases outside the gene matches. A second PCR, run for about 7 to 11 cycles, used a sample-barcoded 5' primer plus a J-beta primer mix. TCRdb re-analysed the 5' RACE reads in MiXCR, keeping a single row per CDR3 protein. Of hundreds of thousands of distinct CDR3 sequences listed, 56% are singletons. In each sample, at least 6.5 million PBMCs were isolated. The receptor comes from a man between 35 and 55 years old in good health. Sequenced input: blood. The chain uses TRBV20-1 and TRBJ2-5; 7 bases agree with TRBD2. CDR3 in amino acids: CSGAGEDQETQYF. The CDR3 nucleotides read TGCAGTGGGGCGGGGGAGGACCAAGAGACCCAGTACTTC.